Described below is a single TCR beta chain sequence and its context. This sample is part of a study of blood T cell repertoires in COVID-19. Per germline, CDR1 LNHNV and CDR2 YYDKDF (reference sequence). Germline trimming cut 0 bases from V and 5 bases from J; bases unmatched to any gene: 14. The CDR3 is 18 residues long. Clones were read by immunoSEQ multiplex PCR, and TCRdb kept only the in-frame ones, dropping some. This sample has some 51,000 clones; about nine tenths occur once, and the top ten carry approximately 15%. Sequencing was done on a sample of peripheral blood. This chain connects TRBV15 to TRBJ2-7; 9 bases fit TRBD2. The sequence was collected from a human donor with active COVID-19. The donor label of this sample is uncertain. The CDR3 spells CATSRDYGGLAGFNEQYF. The CDR3 DNA reads as TGTGCCACCAGCAGAGATTATGGAGGGCTAGCGGGATTCAACGAGCAGTACTTC.